The text below deals with one T cell receptor beta chain. The method was immunoSEQ multiplex PCR; TCRdb's version includes in-frame clones alone and lacks a portion of them. The sample shows tens of thousands of clones, around 90% of them seen only once. The data were taken from a study of T cell changes during pregnancy in multiple sclerosis. The CDR3 totals 13 residues. V lost 4 bases and J lost 6, with 11 bases in between. Germline CDR1 SGHRS, CDR2 YFSETQ. The TCR was taken from a female donor in good health, enrolled as a control in a pregnancy study. The chain joins TRBV5-1 to TRBJ2-1, with a weak D call TRBD2 (5 bases). This specimen was CD4+ T cells from peripheral blood mononuclear cells, taken in the third trimester of pregnancy. This CDR3 reads CASSRGYRNEQFF. CDR3 coding DNA: TGCGCCAGCAGCCGAGGGTATCGCAATGAGCAGTTCTTC. The variable domain in full, with the rest retrieved from reference TRBV5-1 and TRBJ2-1, is KAGVTQTPRYLIKTRGQQVTLSCSPISGHRSVSWYQQTPGQGLQFLFEYFSETQRNKGNFPGRFSGRQFSNSRSEMNVSTLELGDSALYLCASSRGYRNEQFFGPGTRLTVL.